The 21 T cell receptor beta chains in this list originate from one sample, sequenced in a study of beta chain features in type 1 diabetes. Every isolated RNA sample was fully reverse transcribed, so sequencing captured expressed TCRB transcripts. TCRdb's table, derived via immunoSEQ multiplex PCR, lists solely in-frame clones and lacks some. The data hold 80,000 to 90,000 clones, with around 32% observed a single time. Specimen: stem cell memory CD4+ T cells from blood. All receptors come from a woman aged 18-35 years in good health.

This sequence joins TRBV5-1 and TRBJ2-7; 7 bases line up with TRBD2. This CDR3 comprises 16 residues. Germline CDR1 SGHRS, CDR2 YFSETQ. Germline trimming cut 0 bases from V and 1 base from J; bases unmatched to any gene: 7. Written as DNA, the CDR3 is TGCGCCAGCAGCTTGGCCCGGGCGGGGGAATCCTACGAGCAGTACTTC. Translated: CASSLARAGESYEQYF.

The chain has TRBV30 and TRBJ1-2, with a weak D call TRBD1 (6 bases). V was pared by 4 bases and J by 7 bases, with 16 bases between. CDR3 length: 13 amino acids. The germline V gene has CDR1 GTSNPN and CDR2 SVGIG (reference sequence). The CDR3 DNA reads TGTGCCTGGACCCGGACACAGGGTGGTGGCTACACCTTC. Translating it yields CAWTRTQGGGYTF. Drawing the rest from reference TRBV30 and TRBJ1-2, the complete variable domain is SQTIHQWPATLVQPVGSPLSLECTVEGTSNPNLYWYRQAAGRGLQLLFYSVGIGQISSEVPQNLSASRPQDRQFILSSKKLLLSDSGFYLCAWTRTQGGGYTFGSGTRLTVV.

This clone was observed a handful of times. The chain recombines TRBV18 with TRBJ1-2; TRBD1 agrees at 8 bases. The trim removed 2 bases at V and 8 bases at J, leaving 7 bases unmatched. The V gene's germline CDR1 is KGHSH and CDR2 LQKENI. The CDR3 is 14 amino acids. Written as DNA, the CDR3 is TGTGCCAGCTCACCATATTCAGGGGGCGAGGGCTACACCTTC. Its protein is CASSPYSGGEGYTF.

As regards this clone: Because the CDR3's place on the DNA is in doubt, the DNA is left out and the CDR3 is given as listed by TCRdb. The V gene is TRBV27, the J gene TRBJ2-1; the tabulated D call, TRBD1, remains unverified against the DNA. The CDR3 is 13 residues long, ends included. Germline CDR1 reads MNHEY; CDR2 reads SMNVEV (reference sequence). CDR3 in amino acids: CASSFGPGNEQFF.

Only a few counts were recorded for this clone. The CDR3 loop is CASSQDSYQPQHF. The CDR3 coding sequence is TGCGCCAGCAGCCAAGATTCGTATCAGCCCCAGCATTTT. V and J are TRBV4-3 and TRBJ1-5; D gene unclear. The CDR3 extends over 13 amino acids. Looked up from germline, CDR1 is LGHNA and CDR2 is YSLEER. V was trimmed by 0 bases and J by 5 bases, leaving 5 bases between them.

The chain links TRBV27 to TRBJ1-1; 9 bases map to TRBD1. V lost 6 bases and J lost 4; bases outside the gene matches: 15. This CDR3 comprises 17 residues. Germline assignment: CDR1 MNHEY and CDR2 SMNVEV (reference sequence). The CDR3 bases are TGTGCCAGCAGCCTAAAGGGACAGGGTCTGTGGAGCACTGAAGCTTTCTTT. It translates to CASSLKGQGLWSTEAFF.

The chain combines TRBV5-4 with TRBJ2-5; 7 nucleotides agree with TRBD2. V lost 2 bases and J lost 2; bases outside the gene matches: 12. This CDR3 has 17 residues. Per the germline V gene, CDR1 is SGHNT and CDR2 is YYREEE (reference sequence). The CDR3 coding sequence is TGTGCCAGCAGCTTCCTCGGCGGGGCGGGGGTACAAGAGACCCAGTACTTC. Translation gives CASSFLGGAGVQETQYF.

This chain connects TRBV19 to TRBJ2-3, with D perhaps TRBD2 (7 bases). Germline CDR1 reads LNHDA; CDR2 reads SQIVND (reference sequence). The V end lost 10 bases, the J end lost 5 bases, and 19 bases lay between the germline ends. This CDR3 comprises 14 residues. This CDR3 is CATRGGAGRDTQYF. CDR3 nucleotides: TGTGCCACCAGAGGGGGGGCAGGCAGAGATACGCAGTATTTT.

CDR3 region: CASRANRGTTYGYTF. CDR3 nucleotide sequence: TGTGCCAGCAGGGCTAACAGGGGGACGACCTATGGCTACACCTTC. The chain has TRBV6-5 and TRBJ1-2; 8 positions match TRBD1. This CDR3 spans 15 amino acids. The germline CDR1 and CDR2 sequences are MNHEY and SVGAGI. V trimming: 6 bases; J trimming: 4 bases; junction bases outside the gene matches: 10.

About this clone: Other DNA variants within this sample encode the same CDR3. V and J are TRBV5-1 and TRBJ1-2, with 8 positions matching TRBD1. This CDR3 contains 14 residues. The germline CDR1 and CDR2 sequences are SGHRS and YFSETQ. The J segment lost 2 bases and the V segment lost 4 bases, leaving 4 bases of the junction unmatched. CDR3 in DNA: TGCGCCAGCAGCCCTGGACAGGGAAACTATGGCTACACCTTC. It translates to CASSPGQGNYGYTF.

This chain's CDR3 is CASSQSLAGGRTGELFF. CDR3 in DNA: TGCGCCAGCAGCCAATCACTAGCGGGGGGGCGTACCGGGGAGCTGTTTTTT. The chain couples TRBV4-3 to TRBJ2-2, with 13 nucleotides matching TRBD2. This CDR3 is 17 amino acids long. V gave up 2 bases and J gave up 5 bases; unmatched junction bases: 5. Germline V CDR1 and CDR2: LGHNA, YSLEER.

The chain recombines TRBV7-2 with TRBJ2-7; 14 bases fit TRBD2. V trimming: 4 bases; J trimming: 5 bases; junction bases outside the gene matches: 4. In germline, CDR1 is SGHTA, CDR2 FQGNSA. This CDR3 has 15 residues. The CDR3 region is CASSSTTSGRDEQYF. CDR3 sequence (DNA): TGTGCCAGCAGCTCAACGACTAGCGGGAGGGACGAGCAGTACTTC.

The chain carries TRBV5-1 and TRBJ2-3; 14 nucleotides match TRBD2. The germline V gene has CDR1 SGHRS and CDR2 YFSETQ. Germline trimming cut 4 bases from V and 2 bases from J; bases unmatched to any gene: 15. The CDR3 spans 20 residues. This CDR3 is CASSPPNPGLAGEFTDTQYF. The CDR3 DNA reads TGCGCCAGCAGCCCACCCAACCCGGGACTAGCGGGAGAGTTCACAGATACGCAGTATTTT.

This chain uses TRBV5-1 with TRBJ2-1, with 9 nucleotides matching TRBD2. The CDR3 has 16 residues. CDR1 is SGHRS, CDR2 YFSETQ, per germline. V lost 1 base to trimming and J lost 4 bases; unmatched junction nucleotides: 6. The CDR3 region is CASSLMGLALYNEQFF. In DNA form, the CDR3 reads TGCGCCAGCAGCTTGATGGGACTAGCTTTATACAATGAGCAGTTCTTC.

This clone showed up just a few times. V usage is TRBV7-2 and J usage is TRBJ1-5; 10 bases line up with TRBD1. Germline V gene lookup returns CDR1 SGHTA and CDR2 FQGNSA. The CDR3 runs to 12 residues. The V and J ends lost 4 bases and 12 bases, in that order; junction bases with no gene match: 3. The CDR3 is CASSSGQGNQHF. As DNA, the CDR3 is TGTGCCAGCAGCTCGGGACAGGGGAACCAGCATTTT. Filled out from reference TRBV7-2 and TRBJ1-5, the complete variable domain reads GAGVSQSPSNKVTEKGKDVELRCDPISGHTALYWYRQSLGQGLEFLIYFQGNSAPDKSGLPSDRFSAERTGGSVSTLTIQRTQQEDSAVYLCASSSGQGNQHFGDGTRLSIL.

This clone was detected only a few times. The chain is built from TRBV4-2 and TRBJ2-1; D may be TRBD1 (5 bases). The germline gives CDR1 LGHNA, CDR2 YNFKEQ. Trimming took off 3 bases at V and 0 bases at J, with 15 bases between the two ends. CDR3 length: 17 residues. CDR3 loop: CASSQDPGPSSYNEQFF. The DNA of the CDR3 is TGTGCCAGCAGCCAGGACCCAGGGCCAAGCTCCTACAATGAGCAGTTCTTC.

This clone was picked up a small number of times. This chain joins TRBV19 and TRBJ2-7; D is unclear. The V gene lost 7 bases and the J gene lost 3 bases, with 13 bases spanning the gap. Germline V gene sequence: CDR1 LNHDA, CDR2 SQIVND (reference sequence). The CDR3 sequence is 13 residues long. Here the CDR3 reads CASTDRSGYEQYF. CDR3 coding DNA: TGTGCCAGTACGGATCGATCGGGCTACGAGCAGTACTTC.

This clone showed up just a few times. The CDR3 DNA reads as TGTGCCAGCAGTGGCCGACAAGCGGGTTCAGAGACCCAGTACTTC. It yields the protein CASSGRQAGSETQYF. The chain uses TRBV6-1 and TRBJ2-5; D is possibly TRBD2 (6 bases). The V gene's germline CDR1 is MNHNS and CDR2 SASEGT. Between the trimmed V and J ends, which lost 4 bases and 4 bases, there was a span of 16 bases. The length of the CDR3 is 15 residues.

This clone showed up just once. The chain employs TRBV19 and TRBJ1-5; D uncertain. Trimming pared 3 bases from V and 7 bases from J, leaving 19 bases between. The CDR3 is 16 residues long. CDR1 is LNHDA, CDR2 SQIVND, per germline (reference sequence). The CDR3 DNA reads as TGTGCCAGTAGTATCGGAGGCGGCCTAGGGAGGCAGCCCCAGCATTTT. Amino acids: CASSIGGGLGRQPQHF.

This clone has just one count. The chain combines TRBV2 with TRBJ1-3, with D uncertain. V lost 7 bases and J lost 4, with 11 bases in between. This CDR3 has 13 amino acids. CDR1 is SNHLY, CDR2 FYNNEI, per germline. The CDR3 bases are TGTGCCAGCATCCTAGGAGCGGGAAACACCATATATTTT. Amino acids: CASILGAGNTIYF. The full variable domain, in which reference TRBV2 and TRBJ1-3 provide the parts outside the CDR3, is EPEVTQTPSHQVTQMGQEVILRCVPISNHLYFYWYRQILGQKVEFLVSFYNNEISEKSEIFDDQFSVERPDGSNFTLKIRSTKLEDSAMYFCASILGAGNTIYFGEGSWLTVV.

The CDR3 coding sequence is TGCGCCAGCAGTGGTACAGGACTAGCGGATTCGGTCGATACGCAGTATTTT. This encodes CASSGTGLADSVDTQYF. The gene calls are TRBV10-2 and TRBJ2-3, with 10 bases aligning to TRBD2. V trimming: 4 bases; J trimming: 6 bases; junction bases outside the gene matches: 13. Germline V lookup: CDR1 WSHSY, CDR2 SAAADI. The CDR3 has 17 residues.